One and the same sample provided the 8 T cell receptor beta chains below, sequenced in a study of T cell clonality in common variable immunodeficiency. TCRdb's table, derived via immunoSEQ multiplex PCR, lists solely in-frame clones and lacks some. There are 45,000 to 55,000 clones in the sample, none observed a single time. The sample consisted of peripheral blood mononuclear cells. The receptor source for this set is a person aged 18 to 70 in good health.

This clone occurred many times. With the read ending 3 residues before the CDR3 end, the germline J gene is used to fill in that end. The chain links TRBV20-1 to TRBJ2-5; 14 nucleotides agree with TRBD2. V shed 6 bases, J shed 7 bases, and the junction held 7 bases outside the gene matches. The CDR3 loop spans 14 amino acids. The germline gives CDR1 DFQATT, CDR2 SNEGSKA (reference sequence). CDR3 residues: CSAPTGLAGGTQYF. The CDR3 bases that were read are TGCAGTGCCCCCACAGGACTAGCGGGAGGGACC.

This clone was counted a few times. The DNA ends 3 residues before the CDR3 does, and the rest of the CDR3 is filled in from the germline J gene. The gene calls are TRBV20-1 and TRBJ2-7; 11 nucleotides line up with TRBD2. The junction had 8 bases not matched to a gene; V was cut back by 0 bases and J by 4 bases. The CDR3 contains 16 residues. Per germline, CDR1 DFQATT and CDR2 SNEGSKA (reference sequence). The CDR3: CSARDPGTSGDYEQYF. Partial CDR3 DNA: TGCAGTGCTAGAGATCCCGGGACTAGCGGAGATTACGAG.

This clone has ten or more counts. The part of the CDR3 DNA that was read is TGTGCCATCACGGGGACCGGGGAG. Protein: CAITGTGE. The full CDR3 sequence reads CAITGTGELFF. The chain couples TRBV10-3 to TRBJ2-2; possibly TRBD2 for D (5 bases). The read gets to within 3 residues of the CDR3 end, and the germline J gene fills in the rest. The ends were cut back, 7 bases at V and 5 bases at J, with 5 bases in the middle. CDR3 length: 11 residues. Germline V gene sequence: CDR1 ENHRY, CDR2 SYGVKD.

This clone appeared a few times. Sequencing ends 3 residues short of the CDR3 end; the germline J gene provides the rest. The chain joins TRBV19 to TRBJ1-2; TRBD1 agrees at 7 bases. The CDR3 totals 15 residues. In germline, CDR1 is LNHDA, CDR2 SQIVND (reference sequence). J was trimmed by 0 bases and V by 10 bases; bases with no gene match: 11. CDR3 bases read: TGTGCCACCACAGGGGCGGCCCTAGCTAACTATGGC. Translation gives CATTGAALANYG. Given in full, the CDR3 is CATTGAALANYGYTF.

This clone was counted at least ten times. The CDR3 end is not reached by the read, which stops 3 residues before it; the germline J gene fills it in. The J gene is TRBJ2-3, the V gene TRBV5-8, with a tentative D call TRBD2 (5 bases). This CDR3 is 13 amino acids long. The germline CDR1 and CDR2 sequences are SGHTS and YDEGEE. With 0 bases removed from V and 5 bases from J, the gap between germline ends came to 7 bases. The covered CDR3 bases are TGTGCCAGCAGCTTGGGACTACAAGATACG. This codes for CASSLGLQDT. The full CDR3 is CASSLGLQDTQYF.

In the case of this clone: The DNA ends 3 residues before the CDR3 does, and the rest of the CDR3 is filled in from the germline J gene. V gene TRBV7-9 combines with J gene TRBJ1-2; no clear D gene. The V gene's germline CDR1 is SEHNR and CDR2 FQNEAQ (reference sequence). The CDR3 totals 11 residues. Incomplete CDR3 DNA: TGTGCCAGCAGCTTAGGGCCGGGC. Protein: CASSLGPG. The complete CDR3 reads CASSLGPGYTF.

This clone has a count of ten or more. Sequencing ends 3 residues short of the CDR3 end; the germline J gene provides the rest. The chain carries TRBV20-1 and TRBJ2-2, with 8 bases fitting TRBD1. Germline V CDR1 and CDR2: DFQATT, SNEGSKA (reference sequence). This CDR3 has 17 amino acids. This CDR3 is CSARDIIQGGNNSPLFF. The CDR3 bases that were read are TGCAGTGCTAGAGATATCATACAGGGGGGAAATAATTCACCG.

This clone was counted ten times or more. The read is 3 residues too short to cover the CDR3 end, so that end is filled in from the germline J gene. The genes are TRBV20-1 and TRBJ1-2; D is undetermined. The CDR3 loop spans 14 amino acids. The V gene lost 0 bases and the J gene lost 5 bases, with 13 bases spanning the gap. Germline CDR1 and CDR2: DFQATT and SNEGSKA (reference sequence). CDR3 DNA, as far as it was read: TGCAGTGCTAGAGATCTAGCAGAGAGATATGGC. This gives the protein CSARDLAERYG. The entire CDR3 reads CSARDLAERYGYTF.